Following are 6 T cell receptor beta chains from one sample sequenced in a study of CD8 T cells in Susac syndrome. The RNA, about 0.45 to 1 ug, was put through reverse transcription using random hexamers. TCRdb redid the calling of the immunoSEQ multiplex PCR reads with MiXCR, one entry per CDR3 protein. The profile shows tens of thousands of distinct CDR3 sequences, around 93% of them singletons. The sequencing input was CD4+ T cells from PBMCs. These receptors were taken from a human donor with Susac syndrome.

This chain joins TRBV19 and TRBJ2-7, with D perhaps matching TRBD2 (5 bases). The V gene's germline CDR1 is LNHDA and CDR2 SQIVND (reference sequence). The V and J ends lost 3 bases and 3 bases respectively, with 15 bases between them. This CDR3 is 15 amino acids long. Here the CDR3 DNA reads TGTGCCAGTAGTATGGGAACGGAGCGGATCTACGAGCAGTACTTC. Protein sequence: CASSMGTERIYEQYF.

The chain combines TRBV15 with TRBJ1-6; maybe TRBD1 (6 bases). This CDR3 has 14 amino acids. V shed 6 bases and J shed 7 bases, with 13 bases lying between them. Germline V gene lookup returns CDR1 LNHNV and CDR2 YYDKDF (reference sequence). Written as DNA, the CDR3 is TGTGCCACCAGTCACGCAGGGGTCAATTCACCCCTCCACTTT. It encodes CATSHAGVNSPLHF.

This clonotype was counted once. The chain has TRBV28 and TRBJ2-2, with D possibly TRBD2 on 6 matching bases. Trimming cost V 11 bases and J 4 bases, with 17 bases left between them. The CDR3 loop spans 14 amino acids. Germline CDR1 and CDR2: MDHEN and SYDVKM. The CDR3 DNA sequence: TGTGCCGCACTGGAGGGAAGGGTCACCGGGGAGCTGTTTTTT. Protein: CAALEGRVTGELFF.

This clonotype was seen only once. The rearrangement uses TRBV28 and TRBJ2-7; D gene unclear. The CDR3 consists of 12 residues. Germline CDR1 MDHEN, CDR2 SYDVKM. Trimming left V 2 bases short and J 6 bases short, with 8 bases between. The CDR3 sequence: CASSLIASEQYF. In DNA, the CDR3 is TGTGCCAGCAGTTTAATAGCTTCCGAGCAGTACTTC.

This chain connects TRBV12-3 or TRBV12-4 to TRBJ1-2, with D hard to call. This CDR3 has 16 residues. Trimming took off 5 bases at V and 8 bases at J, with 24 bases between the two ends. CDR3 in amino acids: CASSTRVAPVVHGYTF. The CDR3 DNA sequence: TGTGCCAGCAGTACCCGGGTTGCGCCGGTGGTGCACGGCTACACCTTC.

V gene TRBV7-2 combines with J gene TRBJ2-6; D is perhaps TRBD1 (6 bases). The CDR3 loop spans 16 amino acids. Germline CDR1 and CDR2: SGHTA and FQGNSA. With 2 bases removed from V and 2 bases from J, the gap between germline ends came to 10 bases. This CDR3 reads CASSLTGFTGANVLTF. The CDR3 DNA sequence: TGTGCCAGCAGCTTAACAGGGTTTACTGGGGCCAACGTCCTGACTTTC.